Listed below are T cell receptor beta chains from one sample, sequenced in a study of T cells after yellow fever vaccination. TCRdb processed the 5' RACE reads anew with MiXCR; each CDR3 protein has one entry. The sample gives about 510,000 distinct CDR3 sequences, just over 20% of which show up once; 15% to 20% is in the top ten. This specimen consisted of PBMCs, obtained less than 25 days after the first yellow fever vaccination. The receptors stem from a man aged 18 to 29 who received the YFV17D yellow fever vaccine. The CDR3 runs from the conserved cysteine through the conserved F or W. The order of the fields is CDR3 DNA, CDR3 protein, clone size, D gene, V gene, J gene. The D gene is left open where the match is weak. A clone size is listed for some rows: how often the clone was seen (once, few, many), or a class if it is expanded.

CDR3nt: TGCGCCAGCAGCTTGGACAGCGGGGGGCCCTACAATGAGCAGTTCTTC; CDR3aa: CASSLDSGGPYNEQFF; abundance: few; d_gene: TRBD2; v_gene: TRBV5-1; j_gene: TRBJ2-1
CDR3nt: TGCAGCGTTGTTCGGCAGCAAAATGAGCAGTTCTTC; CDR3aa: CSVVRQQNEQFF; abundance: few; d_gene: -; v_gene: TRBV29-1; j_gene: TRBJ2-1
CDR3nt: TGTGCCAGCAGGGGGACAGACTCTGGGGCCAACGTCCTGACTTTC; CDR3aa: CASRGTDSGANVLTF; abundance: few; d_gene: TRBD1; v_gene: TRBV6-1; j_gene: TRBJ2-6
CDR3nt: TGTGCCACCAGTGATTTGGGGACAGGGGAGAATGAGCAGTTCTTC; CDR3aa: CATSDLGTGENEQFF; abundance: few; d_gene: TRBD1; v_gene: TRBV24-1; j_gene: TRBJ2-1
CDR3nt: TGCGCCAGCAGTGGACTAGCGGGGACGGAGACCCAGTACTTC; CDR3aa: CASSGLAGTETQYF; abundance: -; d_gene: TRBD2; v_gene: TRBV5-1; j_gene: TRBJ2-5
CDR3nt: TGTGCCAGCAGCCCCCTGGGTTCTGGAAGGACCCAGTACTTC; CDR3aa: CASSPLGSGRTQYF; abundance: few; d_gene: -; v_gene: TRBV6-2/TRBV6-3; j_gene: TRBJ2-5
CDR3nt: TGTGCCAGCAGCCAAGAATCGGGCAGGGACTATGGCTACACCTTC; CDR3aa: CASSQESGRDYGYTF; abundance: few; d_gene: -; v_gene: TRBV4-2; j_gene: TRBJ1-2
CDR3nt: TGTGCCAGCAGCTTAGATGAGGGGGAGCTTAATGAAAAACTGTTTTTT; CDR3aa: CASSLDEGELNEKLFF; abundance: -; d_gene: -; v_gene: TRBV11-2; j_gene: TRBJ1-4
CDR3nt: TGTGCCAGCAGTGGACCAGGGATTGGATGGACTGAAGCTTTCTTT; CDR3aa: CASSGPGIGWTEAFF; abundance: -; d_gene: -; v_gene: TRBV25-1; j_gene: TRBJ1-1
CDR3nt: TGTGCCAGCAGTTTCGGCCCGGGCCACCGATGGGAGACCCAGTACTTC; CDR3aa: CASSFGPGHRWETQYF; abundance: -; d_gene: -; v_gene: TRBV12-3/TRBV12-4; j_gene: TRBJ2-5
CDR3nt: TGCGCCAGCAGCCACCCGGGACTAGCGGACAATGAGCAGTTCTTC; CDR3aa: CASSHPGLADNEQFF; abundance: few; d_gene: TRBD2; v_gene: TRBV4-1; j_gene: TRBJ2-1
CDR3nt: TGTGCCAGCAGCCAAGGGTGGGCAGCGTACAATGAGCAGTTCTTC; CDR3aa: CASSQGWAAYNEQFF; abundance: -; d_gene: -; v_gene: TRBV3-1; j_gene: TRBJ2-1
CDR3nt: TGTGCCAGCAGTGGATGGGTGGGGAACACTGAAGCTTTCTTT; CDR3aa: CASSGWVGNTEAFF; abundance: -; d_gene: -; v_gene: TRBV2; j_gene: TRBJ1-1
CDR3nt: TGTGCCAGCAGTCCCCGACCCCAGTATTCCTATGGCTACACCTTC; CDR3aa: CASSPRPQYSYGYTF; abundance: few; d_gene: -; v_gene: TRBV28; j_gene: TRBJ1-2
CDR3nt: TGTGCCAGCAGCCCCGTCCCGGGACGGAGCTCTGGAAACACCATATATTTT; CDR3aa: CASSPVPGRSSGNTIYF; abundance: many; d_gene: -; v_gene: TRBV7-2; j_gene: TRBJ1-3
CDR3nt: TGTGCCAGCAGCGGGACAGGGGTCGAGCAGTACTTC; CDR3aa: CASSGTGVEQYF; abundance: few; d_gene: -; v_gene: TRBV21-1; j_gene: TRBJ2-7
CDR3nt: TGCGCCAGCAGCCAAGCTTGGGCAGGGCCCAACACTGAAGCTTTCTTT; CDR3aa: CASSQAWAGPNTEAFF; abundance: -; d_gene: -; v_gene: TRBV4-3; j_gene: TRBJ1-1
CDR3nt: TGTGCCATCAAGGAGAGCGGATGGGAAGTGACCCAGTACTTC; CDR3aa: CAIKESGWEVTQYF; abundance: few; d_gene: -; v_gene: TRBV10-3; j_gene: TRBJ2-5
CDR3nt: TGTGCCAGTAGCACACAGGGGCGTGCAACTAATGAAAAACTGTTTTTT; CDR3aa: CASSTQGRATNEKLFF; abundance: -; d_gene: TRBD1; v_gene: TRBV19; j_gene: TRBJ1-4
CDR3nt: TGTGCCAGCAGCACCAGAGGGTCGGGGTTCAGCGAGCAGTACTTC; CDR3aa: CASSTRGSGFSEQYF; abundance: -; d_gene: -; v_gene: TRBV12-3/TRBV12-4; j_gene: TRBJ2-7
CDR3nt: TGCGCCAGCAGCTCATCCGGGACGGTGAACACCGGGGAGCTGTTTTTT; CDR3aa: CASSSSGTVNTGELFF; abundance: many; d_gene: -; v_gene: TRBV5-1; j_gene: TRBJ2-2
CDR3nt: TGCGCCAGCAATAGTAATACTGAAGCTTTCTTT; CDR3aa: CASNSNTEAFF; abundance: few; d_gene: -; v_gene: TRBV5-1; j_gene: TRBJ1-1
CDR3nt: TGCGCCAGCAGCCAAGAGGATGACGAGACTGACGAGCAGTACTTC; CDR3aa: CASSQEDDETDEQYF; abundance: few; d_gene: -; v_gene: TRBV4-1; j_gene: TRBJ2-7
CDR3nt: TGTGCCAGCAGTTCTAATGCCGGGACAGCTAACACTGAAGCTTTCTTT; CDR3aa: CASSSNAGTANTEAFF; abundance: few; d_gene: TRBD1; v_gene: TRBV5-4; j_gene: TRBJ1-1
CDR3nt: TGTGCCAGCAGCTATGGGGGGGGAATGAACACCGGGGAGCTGTTTTTT; CDR3aa: CASSYGGGMNTGELFF; abundance: few; d_gene: TRBD2; v_gene: TRBV7-6; j_gene: TRBJ2-2
CDR3nt: TGCAGCGTTGTCCGGGGTTGGGATGAGCAGTTCTTC; CDR3aa: CSVVRGWDEQFF; abundance: -; d_gene: -; v_gene: TRBV29-1; j_gene: TRBJ2-1
CDR3nt: TGTGCCAGCAGCTCGATGGGACTCCGCACCGGGGAGCTGTTTTTT; CDR3aa: CASSSMGLRTGELFF; abundance: few; d_gene: -; v_gene: TRBV7-2; j_gene: TRBJ2-2
CDR3nt: TGTGCCAGCAGCCAAGCTAGTCTGGTTTGGGGGGCCAACGTCCTGACTTTC; CDR3aa: CASSQASLVWGANVLTF; abundance: -; d_gene: -; v_gene: TRBV14; j_gene: TRBJ2-6
CDR3nt: TGTTCCAGCAGCCTGGACCTGCCGCGGCAGTACTTC; CDR3aa: CSSSLDLPRQYF; abundance: -; d_gene: -; v_gene: TRBV7-2; j_gene: TRBJ2-7
CDR3nt: TGTGCCAGCAGTTTAGAGGGCAGGGGTTTAGCTTTCTTT; CDR3aa: CASSLEGRGLAFF; abundance: few; d_gene: -; v_gene: TRBV12-3/TRBV12-4; j_gene: TRBJ1-1
CDR3nt: TGTGCCAGCAGCATCGGGCTGGGGCAGCCCCAGCATTTT; CDR3aa: CASSIGLGQPQHF; abundance: -; d_gene: -; v_gene: TRBV7-2; j_gene: TRBJ1-5
CDR3nt: TGTGCCAGCAGTGCGGGACTTAATTCACCCCTCCACTTT; CDR3aa: CASSAGLNSPLHF; abundance: few; d_gene: -; v_gene: TRBV2; j_gene: TRBJ1-6
CDR3nt: TGTGCCAGCAGTTCACAGGGAACCTACAATGAGCAGTTCTTC; CDR3aa: CASSSQGTYNEQFF; abundance: few; d_gene: -; v_gene: TRBV6-2/TRBV6-3; j_gene: TRBJ2-1
CDR3nt: TGTGCCAGCAGCTTTGTCCGGGACGGAGATAGGGATACGCAGTATTTT; CDR3aa: CASSFVRDGDRDTQYF; abundance: -; d_gene: -; v_gene: TRBV4-2; j_gene: TRBJ2-3
CDR3nt: TGTGCCAGCAGCTCCTACCGGGACAGGTTCTCCTACGAGCAGTACTTC; CDR3aa: CASSSYRDRFSYEQYF; abundance: few; d_gene: TRBD1; v_gene: TRBV13; j_gene: TRBJ2-7
CDR3nt: TGTGCCAGCAGCGAATCGGACAGGGCCCCCTACAATGAGCAGTTCTTC; CDR3aa: CASSESDRAPYNEQFF; abundance: -; d_gene: TRBD1; v_gene: TRBV7-9; j_gene: TRBJ2-1
CDR3nt: TGTGCCAGCAGCTTAATGGGACAGGGAAGCTATGGCTACACCTTC; CDR3aa: CASSLMGQGSYGYTF; abundance: few; d_gene: TRBD1; v_gene: TRBV7-8; j_gene: TRBJ1-2
CDR3nt: TGTGCCAGCAGCTTAGGTGTGGGGTCCTACAATGAGCAGTTCTTC; CDR3aa: CASSLGVGSYNEQFF; abundance: few; d_gene: -; v_gene: TRBV7-6; j_gene: TRBJ2-1
CDR3nt: TGCAGCGCCATCGGGACTAGCGGGGACAATGAGCAGTTCTTC; CDR3aa: CSAIGTSGDNEQFF; abundance: -; d_gene: TRBD2; v_gene: TRBV29-1; j_gene: TRBJ2-1
CDR3nt: TGTGCCAGCAGTCGGCAGTGGGTCTCTGGAAACACCATATATTTT; CDR3aa: CASSRQWVSGNTIYF; abundance: many; d_gene: -; v_gene: TRBV6-5; j_gene: TRBJ1-3
CDR3nt: TGTGCCAGCACCAACGGGGGGGCCGCAGATACGCAGTATTTT; CDR3aa: CASTNGGAADTQYF; abundance: -; d_gene: TRBD2; v_gene: TRBV6-2/TRBV6-3; j_gene: TRBJ2-3
CDR3nt: TGTGCCAGCAGCATACCGGGACAGGGAAAGGTGAAGCAGTACTTC; CDR3aa: CASSIPGQGKVKQYF; abundance: -; d_gene: TRBD1; v_gene: TRBV11-2; j_gene: TRBJ2-7
CDR3nt: TGTGCCAGCAGCTTGGTTTACGGCTATGGGGAGACCCAGTACTTC; CDR3aa: CASSLVYGYGETQYF; abundance: few; d_gene: -; v_gene: TRBV5-5; j_gene: TRBJ2-5